The subject of this entry is one T cell receptor beta chain. Its antigen is unidentified. The germline gives CDR1 SEHNR, CDR2 FQNEAQ (reference sequence). The CDR3 spans 14 residues. The entry originates in a study of T cells expressing NK-cell markers. Looking at the study overall: Sorted CD3+CD56+NKG2C+, CD3+CD56+NKG2C- and CD3+CD56-NKG2C+ T cells provided the TCR beta repertoires.

The cDNA for TCR beta came from 5'RACE template switching with UMIs. Each CDR3 protein gets one entry in TCRdb, which reprocessed the 5' RACE reads and gives no DNA. The table for this sample gives about 380,000 distinct CDR3 sequences. General study findings and limits: Whether the expanded NKG2C+ T cell clones recognized HCMV remained unclear. Top CD8+ clonotypes included the dominant CD3+CD56+NKG2C+ clonotypes in six donors.

The receptor's source is a man aged 18 to 69 in good health. The source material was blood T cells: a sorted CD56 or NKG2C T cell subset, CD4+ or CD8+ T cells, or bulk PBMC T cells (not recorded which). The V and J genes are TRBV7-9 and TRBJ1-5; TCRdb designates TRBD1, a call that cannot be tested without DNA. CDR3 residues: CASSPGQGEQPQHF.